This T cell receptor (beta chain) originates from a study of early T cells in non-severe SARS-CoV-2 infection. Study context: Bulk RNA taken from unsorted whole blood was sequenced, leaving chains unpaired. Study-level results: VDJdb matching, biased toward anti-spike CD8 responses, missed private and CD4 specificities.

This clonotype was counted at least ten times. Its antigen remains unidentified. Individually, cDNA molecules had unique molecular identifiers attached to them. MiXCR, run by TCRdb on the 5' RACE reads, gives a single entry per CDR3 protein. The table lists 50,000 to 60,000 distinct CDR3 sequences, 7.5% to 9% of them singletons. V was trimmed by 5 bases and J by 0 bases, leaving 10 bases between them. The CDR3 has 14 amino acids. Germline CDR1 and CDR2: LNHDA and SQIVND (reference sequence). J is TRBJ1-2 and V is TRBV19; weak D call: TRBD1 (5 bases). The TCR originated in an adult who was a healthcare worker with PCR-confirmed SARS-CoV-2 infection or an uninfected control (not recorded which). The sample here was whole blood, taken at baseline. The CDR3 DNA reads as TGTGCCAGTAGTCCAGGGTCGCCTAACTATGGCTACACCTTC. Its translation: CASSPGSPNYGYTF.